This paragraph covers one TCR beta chain sequence. Its antigen is currently not known. No much larger clone is present one base from it, and per-base qualities are unavailable. The CDR3 regions of human TCRbeta chains were subjected to immunosequencing. In the authors' own workflow: Repertoire TCRs were checked for matches against a reference library of SARS-CoV-2-specific TCRs that had been generated using the MIRA antigen-specificity platform. Breadth was defined as the fraction of unique TCRs that were SARS-CoV-2-associated. Depth was defined as the fraction of total T cells that were SARS-CoV-2-associated. Using the MIRA data, every spike-specific TCR was mapped to the spike region that the TCR reacted to and assigned to either a CD4 or a CD8 class. Log10-transformed breadth and depth values were compared by one-way ANOVA with Sidak's multiple comparisons tests. TCRdb obtained this table from immuneACCESS and retained in-frame rearrangements with V and J assigned. These tables miss some clones; where compared with another copy, unresolved V genes account for less than half of the shortfall, and the remainder is unexplained. V and J calls and clone size are as listed in that table; D and trimming were resolved from the DNA. The sample data list about 130,000 clones, and 90% to 95% of these were observed just once. The top ten hold around 7.1% of the sample.

Read against the paper, the sample's time point label means: about 28 days (+/-7) after the second vaccine dose. Because spike-specific TCR depth and breadth did not differ between the two schedules, AZD1222 recipients who got a second dose at roughly 4 weeks were pooled with those who got a second dose at roughly 12 weeks. Samples from vaccinated people were obtained from the UK trials COV001 and COV002, which included a single-blind randomized controlled phase 2/3 trial of AZD1222 (ChAdOx1 nCoV-19) in healthy adults. For TCRbeta chain sequencing, PBMC samples from trial participants were taken at day 0 and at day 28 after the second dose. This record comes from a study of T cell responses to AZD1222 COVID-19 vaccine (dated by TCRdb to about 2021). Turning to the overall study: TCR sequencing covered more than 230 trial participants: 207 given two doses of AZD1222 and about 26 given two doses of MenACWY control vaccine. Trial participants were enrolled by age into 18-55, 56-69 and 70-plus year subgroups, with about 150, 28 and 57 TCR-sequenced participants respectively. What the study reported, not specific to this receptor: Only five or six AZD1222 recipients were SARS-CoV-2 seropositive at baseline, limiting conclusions about previously exposed vaccinees. In the small 56-69-year group, the increase in depth fell short of significance, most likely because of low power. Reportedly, almost half of the unique spike-specific TCRs recognized epitopes lying outside the regions that are mutated in the B.1.351 and B.1.1.7 variants. Because no day 14 peak-response samples were available, the repertoires could be characterized only after the peak T cell response. Participants were mostly white British, with more females than males. The authors suggested clonal diversity may have been underestimated. The vaccine-associated CD4 TCRs covered the entire spike protein, and the dominant responses fell in regions 160-218 and 743-854. A significant rise in spike-specific TCR breadth and depth was observed after two AZD1222 doses relative to day 0 and relative to MenACWY recipients.

V and J are trimmed by 5 bases and 5 bases, and the gene matches miss 6 bases of the junction. The germline V gene sets CDR1 to SGHTS and CDR2 to YDEGEE. The CDR3 runs 15 amino acids, cysteine and phenylalanine included. Only the CDR3 DNA stays, 45 bases, in frame from base 1. This clonotype was obtained from an adult who received the AZD1222 COVID-19 vaccine. The chain is made from TRBV5-8 and TRBJ1-5, with 11 central nucleotides matching TRBD1. Sequenced here: peripheral blood, sampled 28 days after the second AZD1222 dose. The DNA is TGTGCCAGCAGACCCGGGACAGGGGGGGATCAGCCCCAGCATTTT. Its translation reads: CASRPGTGGDQPQHF.